Listed here are 3 T cell receptor beta chains from one sample, sequenced in a study of beta chain features in type 1 diabetes. General study points: Among patients with Type 1 diabetes, TCRB CDR3s were moderately but significantly shorter in every one of the four CD4+ subsets.

Their specific antigens are unknown. The isolated RNA, all of it, was reverse transcribed, so expressed TCRB transcripts were what got sequenced. This table comes from immunoSEQ multiplex PCR, and its TCRdb copy is limited to in-frame clones, with some not included. The table records 200,000 to 300,000 clones, around 21% of them present only once. Sequences were obtained from naive CD4+ T cells from blood. These receptors all come from a woman in her 40s with type 1 diabetes.

On this clone itself: The sample carries other DNA sequences with the same CDR3. The CDR3 DNA is TGTGCCAGCAGCGTAGGGCTGTCTGGGGCCAACGTCCTGACTTTC. It is translated as CASSVGLSGANVLTF. The chain carries TRBV9 and TRBJ2-6, with unresolved D. The germline V gene encodes CDR1 SGDLS and CDR2 YYNGEE. This CDR3 has 15 residues. V shed 0 bases and J shed 1 base, with 5 bases lying between them.

To note about this clone: An end of the junction differs from the germline gene, which may be a read error. The chain links TRBV7-7 to TRBJ1-4; tentative D call: TRBD1 (5 bases). The CDR3 has 15 amino acids. Germline V lookup: CDR1 SSHAT, CDR2 FNYEAQ (reference sequence). DNA for the CDR3: TGTGCTAGCAGCTTAGCGGCTGGGGGGAACGAAAAACTGTTTTTT. It yields the protein CASSLAAGGNEKLFF.

V is TRBV7-9 and J is TRBJ1-4, with D uncertain. The V end was cut by 3 bases, the J end by 8 bases, with 16 bases between. Germline V CDR1 and CDR2: SEHNR, FQNEAQ (reference sequence). There are 15 residues in the CDR3. DNA of the CDR3: TGTGCCAGCAGCTTGCAGGCCATTTTTAACGAAAAACTGTTTTTT. It codes for CASSLQAIFNEKLFF.